The subject of this entry is one T cell receptor (beta chain). This sample stems from a study of blood T cell repertoires in COVID-19. Overall study context: Acute-phase and convalescent COVID-19 samples originated in the United States, Italy and Spain. Nucleic acid was either cDNA or gDNA, and it came from T cells, B-cell-depleted T cells, or PBMCs.

As handled by the study authors: By means of reference gene primer amplification, nucleated cell counts were estimated. The table came from immunoSEQ multiplex PCR; TCRdb's copy has only in-frame clones and leaves some out. That table furnishes V, J and clone size, whereas the DNA furnished D and trimming. The sample contains 200,000 to 250,000 clones, around four fifths of which appear only once. The CDR3 is 15 residues long. CDR1 is SGDLS, CDR2 YYNGEE, per germline. The V and J ends lost 2 bases and 1 base, in that order; junction bases with no gene match: 3. The sample was peripheral blood. This chain connects TRBV9 to TRBJ1-1; TRBD1 matches 9 bases. The receptor comes from a woman aged 55-70 years who had recovered from COVID-19. This CDR3 is CASSVTGQGNTEAFF. The CDR3 coding sequence is TGTGCCAGCAGCGTGACGGGACAGGGGAACACTGAAGCTTTCTTT.